This T cell receptor (beta chain) was captured by sequencing in a study of identical twins. V lost 2 bases, J lost 1 base, and 8 bases stayed unmatched. This CDR3 has 17 residues. Germline lookup yields CDR1 KGHDR and CDR2 SFDVKD. Template switching, a step in the protocol, added a universal primer site, and cDNA carried unique molecular identifiers. TCRdb redid the calling of the 5' RACE reads with MiXCR, one entry per CDR3 protein. The table lists 1.5 million to 2 million distinct CDR3 sequences, around a third of them singletons. A remark on this clonotype: Antigen specificity is unknown.

General observations from the study: The abundant beta clonotypes from cord blood had fewer insertions, and memory repertoires had none of this. Its conclusions, products of cross-sectional statistical analysis, did not come from following the same donors. In beta out-of-frame sequences, the excess sharing between twins was weaker.

The V and J genes are TRBV24-1 and TRBJ2-3; 7 bases align to TRBD1. The TCR originated in a newborn girl in good health. Sequencing used cord blood. CDR3 in amino acids: CATSDSLKGAGTDTQYF. Written as DNA, the CDR3 is TGTGCCACCAGTGATTCGTTGAAGGGGGCAGGCACAGATACGCAGTATTTT.